This TCR beta chain was recovered during a study of T cell responses to AZD1222 COVID-19 vaccine. Sequencing was performed with immunoSEQ multiplex PCR; in TCRdb, only in-frame clones are kept and a portion is missing. The sample lists roughly 140,000 clones, under 95% occurring once. This CDR3 has 15 residues. V lost 2 bases to trimming and J lost 3 bases; unmatched junction nucleotides: 3. Per the germline V gene, CDR1 is MNHEY and CDR2 is SVGAGI. The sequence came from an adult in good health. The sample in question was peripheral blood, obtained on day 0 of AZD1222 vaccination. V gene TRBV6-5 combines with J gene TRBJ1-1; the match to TRBD1 covers 10 bases. In DNA form, the CDR3 reads TGTGCCAGCAGTTACGACAGGGGGCTTTACACTGAAGCTTTCTTT. Translated, it gives CASSYDRGLYTEAFF.